The text below deals with one TCR beta chain. What it recognizes is unknown. The data were obtained in a study of shared clonotypes between healthy human individuals. Study results and limitations: It was the non-shared clonotypes that had lower generation probabilities than clonotypes shared by all four donors.

Clones were read by immunoSEQ multiplex PCR, and TCRdb kept only the in-frame ones, dropping some. The sample holds about 2 million clones, roughly 95% seen once. Researchers partitioned CD4+ cells into CD45RA+ naive and CD45RA-negative memory subsets. CDR1 is SGHRS and CDR2 is YFSETQ in the germline V gene. Trimming removed 4 bases at V and 3 bases at J, with 15 bases between. The CDR3 is 15 residues long. The specimen was naive CD4+ T cells sorted from blood. Subset given: CD45RA+ positively selected. This chain links TRBV5-1 with TRBJ2-3; maybe TRBD2 (6 bases). The clonotype comes from a man younger than 30 in good health. The CDR3 coding sequence is TGCGCCAGCAGCCCCTCAGCGGGTCTAACAGATACGCAGTATTTT. Its translation is CASSPSAGLTDTQYF.